The clone carrying this TCR beta chain showed up many times. This table comes from immunoSEQ multiplex PCR, and its TCRdb copy is limited to in-frame clones, with some not included. The data hold 140,000 to 150,000 clones, with more than 75% observed a single time. The data derive from a study of blood T cell repertoires in COVID-19. Study-wide background: The United States, Italy and Spain were the sources of the acute and convalescent COVID-19 samples.

The CDR3 contains 13 residues. Looked up from germline, CDR1 is SEHNR and CDR2 is FQNEAQ (reference sequence). Trimming at V came to 7 bases and at J to 4 bases, leaving 3 bases not matched to a gene. The recovered donors of Cohort 3 showed two negative PCRs, clearance, or symptom resolution. The sequence came from a woman aged 45-60 years who had recovered from COVID-19. This rearrangement joins TRBV7-9 to TRBJ2-5; 10 bases map to TRBD1. Sequencing was done on a sample of PBMCs or T cells enriched from blood (not recorded which). The CDR3 region is CASIRTGGETQYF. For the CDR3, the DNA is TGTGCCAGCATCCGGACAGGGGGAGAGACCCAGTACTTC.